Listed below are T cell receptor beta chains from one sample, sequenced in a study of cytomegalovirus exposure and HLA in healthy donors. Profiling relied on immunoSEQ multiplex PCR, and the TCRdb table lists in-frame clones only, not all of them. This sample carries 90,000 to 100,000 clones, 75% to 85% of them seen once, and the ten largest clones take roughly 5%. The material sequenced was PBMCs. The receptors were sampled from a middle-aged woman in good health and CMV-seronegative. CDR3s include the opening cysteine and the closing phenylalanine or tryptophan. The size field is filled for only some rows; it gives once, few, many or a size class.

. | TRBJ2-5 | TRBV15 | CATSRDAGAGETQYF
. | TRBJ1-4 | TRBV6-5 | CASSYLGTVNEKLFF
medium-sized | TRBJ2-2 | TRBV11-2 | CASSLGYGGELFF
. | TRBJ1-1 | TRBV9 | CASSAGEGKAFF
. | TRBJ2-5 | TRBV9 | CASSEGQQETQYF
few | TRBJ1-3 | TRBV5-1 | CASSFFTGQENTIYF
. | TRBJ1-2 | TRBV27 | CASGGDRWGGYTF
. | TRBJ1-2 | TRBV6-5 | CASSPTSPRGYGYTF
. | TRBJ2-3 | TRBV2 | CASSEGGSTDTQYF
. | TRBJ2-3 | TRBV7-3 | CASSLGGYSDTQYF
. | TRBJ1-3 | TRBV4-1 | CASSQGPRDRGREGRGNTIYF
once | TRBJ1-6 | TRBV5-6 | CASSLTGSYNSPLHF
. | TRBJ2-1 | TRBV20-1 | CSARSGNEQFF
. | TRBJ2-2 | TRBV7-6 | CASSSWTGDTGELFF
. | TRBJ2-5 | TRBV4-2 | CASSQDEDFSETQYF
once | TRBJ2-3 | TRBV7-9 | CASSPVVSGGLGTDTQYF
. | TRBJ2-6 | TRBV4-2 | CASSRRQGNPLSGANVLTF
. | TRBJ1-1 | TRBV5-1 | CASNPGQGGTEAFF
few | TRBJ1-1 | TRBV5-4 | CASSLRGGTEAFF
few | TRBJ1-5 | TRBV5-8 | CASSPPTGGNQPQHF
few | TRBJ1-1 | TRBV5-1 | CASSKTVTVPEAFF
once | TRBJ1-2 | TRBV18 | CASSPNSDRALYGYTF
. | TRBJ2-1 | TRBV6-5 | CASRDTGKGQQFF